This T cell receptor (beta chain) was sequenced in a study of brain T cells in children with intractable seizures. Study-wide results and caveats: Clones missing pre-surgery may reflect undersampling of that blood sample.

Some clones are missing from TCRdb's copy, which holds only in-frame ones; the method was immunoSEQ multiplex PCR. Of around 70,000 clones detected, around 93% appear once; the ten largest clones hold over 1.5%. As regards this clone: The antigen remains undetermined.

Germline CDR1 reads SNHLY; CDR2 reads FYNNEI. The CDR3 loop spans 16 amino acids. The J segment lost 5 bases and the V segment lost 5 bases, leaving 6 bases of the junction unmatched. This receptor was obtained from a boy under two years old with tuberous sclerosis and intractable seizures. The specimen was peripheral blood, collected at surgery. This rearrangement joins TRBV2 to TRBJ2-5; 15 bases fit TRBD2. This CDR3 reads CASSWTSGGALETQYF. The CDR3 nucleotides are TGTGCCAGCAGTTGGACTAGCGGGGGGGCCCTGGAGACCCAGTACTTC.